The clone carrying this T cell receptor beta chain was detected only a few times. The data originate from a study of patients and donors after allogeneic stem cell transplantation. CDR1 is SGHDN, CDR2 FVKESK, per germline. V was shortened by 0 bases and J by 3 bases, with 9 bases between the two germline ends. The CDR3 length is 14 residues. Each CDR3 protein is one row after TCRdb ran MiXCR on the RT-PCR reads. Of about a million distinct CDR3 sequences listed, under 20% were seen once; the top ten hold roughly 6%. The sample taken for sequencing was blood, either unsorted or a sorted T cell fraction (not recorded which). The clonotype originates from a human donor who was either an allogeneic HSCT recipient or a stem cell or donor lymphocyte infusion donor (not recorded which). It is not recorded whose cells these are; they may come from a transplant donor. The chain combines TRBV14 with TRBJ2-7; the D is unclear. The CDR3 region has the DNA TGTGCCAGCAGCCAAGATCAGCTGGACTACGAGCAGTACTTC. It encodes CASSQDQLDYEQYF.